Included here is one T cell receptor beta chain sequence, with context. Its target antigen remains unknown. The sample holds no much larger clone one base away, and base qualities are not on file. These data come from a study of CD8+ T cells in alopecia areata (dated by TCRdb to 2017 to 2018). A note on the overall study: The treated patients, all with moderate-to-severe alopecia areata, were enrolled in an open-label pilot trial of oral tofacitinib given at 5 to 10 mg twice daily. Tofacitinib was administered for 6 to 18 months, and 6 months of follow-up off drug were then conducted to assess delayed response and recurrence. High-throughput TCRbeta sequencing was used to examine T cell clonal expansion in alopecia areata in both the C3H/HeJ mouse model and human patients. Scalp tissue and sorted CD4+ and CD8+ peripheral blood T cells from patchy and totalis/universalis alopecia areata patients and from healthy controls were covered by human TCRbeta sequencing. Biopsies were taken from tofacitinib-treated patients at baseline and again at 4 and 24 weeks into treatment, and several of those patients also had a later scalp biopsy. Scalp clonality was compared among normal scalp (n=4), patchy alopecia areata scalp (n=8), and alopecia totalis/universalis scalp (n=8). RNA was extracted with the PAXgene miRNA kit for fixed scalp, the miRNeasy kit for PBMCs, and the RNeasy kit for mouse skin. Amplification of TCRbeta CDR3 regions was done by immunoSEQ multiplex PCR using 35 Vbeta forward primers and 13 Jbeta reverse primers. Beyond this particular receptor, the publication reports: Shared TCR sequences between patients were less evident than in mice, which may be partly attributable to HLA diversity in the patient population. Compared with normal scalp, lesional scalp had higher clonality and more expanded CD8+ clones, particularly in alopecia totalis/universalis, a pattern that suggests antigenic drive. Unlike mouse skin, where gammadelta T cells dominate, normal human skin contains resident alphabeta T cells that get sequenced too, which complicates analysis of the scalp TCR repertoire.

The intended sense of this specimen's time point label: baseline before oral tofacitinib. Peripheral blood and lesional scalp punch biopsies were obtained from patients with alopecia areata. PBMCs were isolated by density centrifugation and stained for CD3, CD4 and CD8, and CD4+ and CD8+ T cells were sorted on a FACSAria. The library was produced with the immunoSEQ multiplex PCR assay. RNA was extracted from all samples and reverse transcribed into cDNA, which served as template for TCR sequencing. First-strand cDNA was synthesized with SuperScript III using a 2:1 mix of oligo-dT and random hexamers. A synthetic immune receptor repertoire was used to measure amplification bias, and any remaining bias was corrected computationally. The published analysis was carried out like this. Raw reads were preprocessed for error removal, and CDR3 was defined according to IMGT conventions as running from the conserved cysteine to phenylalanine. Clonality was calculated as 1 minus Shannon entropy normalized by log2 of the number of productive unique TCRs. Whether each scalp clone was CD4 or CD8 was inferred by checking scalp TCRbeta sequences against the CD4 and CD8 repertoires from sorted blood. What TCRdb holds here is the immuneACCESS table cut down to in-frame rearrangements. Part of the clones is not present; checked against another copy, under half of the missing clones reflect an unresolved V gene, and the others are unexplained. V, J and clone size were drawn from that table, and D and trimming were deduced from the DNA. The sample contains approximately 61,000 clones, around 96% of them found a single time. The ten largest clones take up roughly 24% of the sample.

The sequencing here drew on CD8+ T cells sorted from blood, taken at week 0. This TCR came from a human donor with alopecia areata.

The nucleotide sequence reads as follows: TGTGCCAGCAGTCCATTCAGGGGCGTTTTGGACGAGCAGTACTTC. Its translation is CASSPFRGVLDEQYF. The chain is made from TRBV6-5 and TRBJ2-7, and possibly TRBD1, on 6 matching bases. Relative to germline, V is 5 bases shorter and J is 5 bases shorter, with 19 bases between their ends. The CDR3 numbers 15 residues from cysteine through phenylalanine. Only CDR3 DNA remains: 45 bases, in frame from the first base. Reading the germline V gene gives CDR1 MNHEY and CDR2 SVGAGI.